The rows below give T cell receptor beta chains drawn from one sample of a study of blood T cell repertoires in COVID-19. Sequenced by immunoSEQ multiplex PCR; TCRdb stores in-frame clones only, minus some. The data contain under 250,000 clones, 75% to 85% of them seen just once; the ten biggest clones take up roughly 5.5%. The sequenced sample was peripheral blood. The receptors derive from a human donor in a cohort sampled during active COVID-19. Each CDR3 is given with its conserved first and last residue. A D gene is named only where the DNA matches it firmly. The size entry is marked missing in some rows and otherwise reads once, few, many or a size class.

V gene: TRBV5-1; clone size: NA; D gene: NA; J gene: TRBJ1-1; CDR3 protein: CASRSSGMNTEAFF; CDR3 DNA: TGCGCCAGCAGATCCTCGGGGATGAACACTGAAGCTTTCTTT
V gene: TRBV3-1/TRBV3-2; clone size: NA; D gene: TRBD1; J gene: TRBJ2-2; CDR3 protein: CASSQAGGNTGELFF; CDR3 DNA: TGTGCCAGCAGCCAAGCAGGGGGTAACACCGGGGAGCTGTTTTTT
V gene: TRBV5-1; clone size: few; D gene: NA; J gene: TRBJ2-1; CDR3 protein: CASSFDSSYNEQFF; CDR3 DNA: TGCGCCAGCAGCTTTGACAGTTCCTACAATGAGCAGTTCTTC
V gene: TRBV28; clone size: NA; D gene: TRBD2; J gene: TRBJ2-1; CDR3 protein: CASSLWGSGHNEQFF; CDR3 DNA: TGTGCCAGCAGTTTATGGGGTAGCGGGCACAATGAGCAGTTCTTC
V gene: TRBV6-5; clone size: few; D gene: NA; J gene: TRBJ1-3; CDR3 protein: CASASGAGNTIYF; CDR3 DNA: TGTGCCAGCGCATCAGGGGCTGGAAACACCATATATTTT
V gene: TRBV5-1; clone size: NA; D gene: TRBD1; J gene: TRBJ1-1; CDR3 protein: CASTRQGGEAFF; CDR3 DNA: TGCGCCAGCACCCGACAGGGGGGTGAAGCTTTCTTT
V gene: TRBV6-4; clone size: NA; D gene: NA; J gene: TRBJ2-1; CDR3 protein: CASRGGSYNEQFF; CDR3 DNA: TGTGCCAGCAGGGGGGGCTCCTACAATGAGCAGTTCTTC
V gene: TRBV28; clone size: NA; D gene: NA; J gene: TRBJ2-2; CDR3 protein: CATKGSYTGELFF; CDR3 DNA: TGTGCCACCAAGGGGTCTTACACCGGGGAGCTGTTTTTT
V gene: TRBV30; clone size: few; D gene: TRBD1; J gene: TRBJ1-1; CDR3 protein: CASRTGWTEAFF; CDR3 DNA: TGTGCCTCACGGACAGGGTGGACTGAAGCTTTCTTT
V gene: TRBV19; clone size: NA; D gene: TRBD1; J gene: TRBJ2-3; CDR3 protein: CASRRTGGVTDTQYF; CDR3 DNA: TGTGCCAGTAGGCGGACAGGGGGCGTCACAGATACGCAGTATTTT
V gene: TRBV2; clone size: NA; D gene: TRBD2; J gene: TRBJ2-2; CDR3 protein: CASSGQAGVIGELFF; CDR3 DNA: TGTGCCAGCAGTGGGCAAGCGGGAGTAATCGGGGAGCTGTTTTTT
V gene: TRBV6-6; clone size: NA; D gene: NA; J gene: TRBJ1-6; CDR3 protein: CASSPRGLNNSPLHF; CDR3 DNA: TGTGCCAGCAGTCCTCGGGGGTTAAATAATTCACCCCTCCACTTT
V gene: TRBV6-4; clone size: NA; D gene: TRBD2; J gene: TRBJ2-3; CDR3 protein: CASMTYIKSGGVTDTQYF; CDR3 DNA: TGTGCCAGCATGACCTACATCAAAAGCGGGGGGGTAACAGATACGCAGTATTTT
V gene: TRBV29-1; clone size: NA; D gene: NA; J gene: TRBJ1-3; CDR3 protein: CSVGLPSGTGNTIYF; CDR3 DNA: TGCAGCGTCGGGCTACCCTCGGGAACTGGAAACACCATATATTTT
V gene: TRBV14; clone size: once; D gene: TRBD1; J gene: TRBJ2-7; CDR3 protein: CASSPRTGVTYEQYF; CDR3 DNA: TGTGCCAGCAGCCCGCGGACAGGTGTAACCTACGAGCAGTACTTC
V gene: TRBV18; clone size: NA; D gene: TRBD2; J gene: TRBJ2-1; CDR3 protein: CASSRRLAEDNEQFF; CDR3 DNA: TGTGCCAGCTCACGTCGACTAGCAGAAGACAATGAGCAGTTCTTC
V gene: TRBV2; clone size: NA; D gene: NA; J gene: TRBJ1-2; CDR3 protein: CASSEAGPTYGYTF; CDR3 DNA: TGTGCCAGCAGTGAAGCTGGGCCGACCTATGGCTACACCTTC
V gene: TRBV20-1; clone size: NA; D gene: TRBD1; J gene: TRBJ2-5; CDR3 protein: CSASDRGQQYF; CDR3 DNA: TGCAGTGCCAGCGACAGGGGGCAACAGTACTTC
V gene: TRBV6-1; clone size: NA; D gene: TRBD2; J gene: TRBJ2-5; CDR3 protein: CASSEVTSGQETQYF; CDR3 DNA: TGTGCCAGCAGTGAAGTGACTAGCGGCCAAGAGACCCAGTACTTC
V gene: TRBV29-1; clone size: NA; D gene: TRBD1; J gene: TRBJ1-4; CDR3 protein: CSAGTGNEKLFF; CDR3 DNA: TGCAGCGCCGGGACAGGGAATGAAAAACTGTTTTTT
V gene: TRBV3-1/TRBV3-2; clone size: NA; D gene: NA; J gene: TRBJ1-6; CDR3 protein: CASSQDLGYGDSYNSPLHF; CDR3 DNA: TGTGCCAGCAGCCAAGATTTAGGGTACGGGGACTCCTATAATTCACCCCTCCACTTT
V gene: TRBV30; clone size: NA; D gene: TRBD1; J gene: TRBJ1-2; CDR3 protein: CANRDRAYGYTF; CDR3 DNA: TGTGCCAATCGCGACAGGGCCTATGGCTACACCTTC
V gene: TRBV25-1; clone size: NA; D gene: TRBD1; J gene: TRBJ2-7; CDR3 protein: CASSVTGGSYEQYF; CDR3 DNA: TGTGCCAGCAGTGTTACAGGGGGATCCTACGAGCAGTACTTC
V gene: TRBV7-2; clone size: NA; D gene: TRBD2; J gene: TRBJ2-2; CDR3 protein: CASSPGTSGRGGELFF; CDR3 DNA: TGTGCCAGCAGCCCCGGGACTAGCGGGAGAGGCGGGGAGCTGTTTTTT
V gene: TRBV20-1; clone size: NA; D gene: NA; J gene: TRBJ2-1; CDR3 protein: CSATRRNEQFF; CDR3 DNA: TGCAGTGCTACCAGGAGGAATGAGCAGTTCTTC
V gene: TRBV5-1; clone size: NA; D gene: TRBD1; J gene: TRBJ2-6; CDR3 protein: CASSSGQGGSGANVLTF; CDR3 DNA: TGCGCCAGCAGCTCCGGACAGGGGGGATCTGGGGCCAACGTCCTGACTTTC
V gene: TRBV6-6; clone size: once; D gene: TRBD2; J gene: TRBJ2-2; CDR3 protein: CASSHRLAGGPTGELFF; CDR3 DNA: TGTGCCAGCAGTCACCGACTAGCGGGAGGGCCTACCGGGGAGCTGTTTTTT
V gene: TRBV6-5; clone size: NA; D gene: NA; J gene: TRBJ2-7; CDR3 protein: CASSYGEGFEQYF; CDR3 DNA: TGTGCCAGCAGTTACGGCGAGGGATTCGAGCAGTACTTC
V gene: TRBV18; clone size: NA; D gene: TRBD2; J gene: TRBJ2-7; CDR3 protein: CASSPGTTSSYEQYF; CDR3 DNA: TGTGCCAGCTCACCGGGGACTACAAGCTCCTACGAGCAGTACTTC
V gene: TRBV5-1; clone size: NA; D gene: TRBD1; J gene: TRBJ1-5; CDR3 protein: CASSPEGTGVGQPQHF; CDR3 DNA: TGCGCCAGCAGCCCGGAGGGGACAGGGGTTGGTCAGCCCCAGCATTTT
V gene: TRBV3-1/TRBV3-2; clone size: NA; D gene: TRBD1; J gene: TRBJ2-7; CDR3 protein: CASSQDRTGILAYEQYF; CDR3 DNA: TGTGCCAGCAGCCAAGATCGGACAGGAATACTAGCCTACGAGCAGTACTTC
V gene: TRBV10-1; clone size: NA; D gene: NA; J gene: TRBJ2-2; CDR3 protein: CASSAQATGELFF; CDR3 DNA: TGCGCCAGCAGTGCCCAGGCCACCGGGGAGCTGTTTTTT
V gene: TRBV19; clone size: NA; D gene: TRBD1; J gene: TRBJ1-1; CDR3 protein: CASSPGQDLNTEAFF; CDR3 DNA: TGTGCCAGTAGTCCCGGACAGGATTTAAACACTGAAGCTTTCTTT
V gene: TRBV15; clone size: NA; D gene: NA; J gene: TRBJ1-2; CDR3 protein: CATSREAGVDGYTF; CDR3 DNA: TGTGCCACCAGCAGAGAAGCAGGGGTTGATGGCTACACCTTC
V gene: TRBV7-9; clone size: NA; D gene: TRBD1; J gene: TRBJ1-2; CDR3 protein: CASSPDRERGYTF; CDR3 DNA: TGTGCCAGCAGCCCCGACAGGGAAAGGGGCTACACCTTC
V gene: TRBV2; clone size: NA; D gene: NA; J gene: TRBJ2-3; CDR3 protein: CANRAERSADTQYF; CDR3 DNA: TGTGCCAACAGGGCGGAGAGGTCCGCAGATACGCAGTATTTT
V gene: TRBV30; clone size: once; D gene: NA; J gene: TRBJ2-5; CDR3 protein: CAWSLGAQETQYF; CDR3 DNA: TGTGCCTGGAGTCTAGGGGCCCAAGAGACCCAGTACTTC
V gene: TRBV28; clone size: few; D gene: TRBD2; J gene: TRBJ2-1; CDR3 protein: CASLARGLANYNEQFF; CDR3 DNA: TGTGCCAGTTTAGCCCGGGGACTAGCGAACTACAATGAGCAGTTCTTC
V gene: TRBV7-2; clone size: NA; D gene: TRBD1; J gene: TRBJ1-4; CDR3 protein: CASSLGTGGIKTNEKLFF; CDR3 DNA: TGTGCCAGCAGCCTTGGGACAGGGGGTATAAAAACTAATGAAAAACTGTTTTTT
V gene: TRBV10-3; clone size: NA; D gene: NA; J gene: TRBJ1-5; CDR3 protein: CAISEGSRHSGEPQHF; CDR3 DNA: TGTGCCATCAGTGAGGGCTCGCGGCATAGCGGGGAGCCCCAGCATTTT
V gene: TRBV7-2; clone size: NA; D gene: TRBD2; J gene: TRBJ2-5; CDR3 protein: CASSFHAGGSETQYF; CDR3 DNA: TGTGCCAGCAGCTTTCATGCGGGGGGATCGGAGACCCAGTACTTC
V gene: TRBV29-1; clone size: NA; D gene: NA; J gene: TRBJ1-1; CDR3 protein: CSVEDHGSTEAFF; CDR3 DNA: TGCAGCGTTGAAGATCACGGGTCCACTGAAGCTTTCTTT
V gene: TRBV5-5; clone size: NA; D gene: NA; J gene: TRBJ2-1; CDR3 protein: CASTQDTSVRYNEQFF; CDR3 DNA: TGTGCCAGCACCCAAGACACTTCGGTAAGATACAATGAGCAGTTCTTC
V gene: TRBV5-1; clone size: NA; D gene: NA; J gene: TRBJ2-7; CDR3 protein: CASSYTGGSSYEQYF; CDR3 DNA: TGCGCCAGCAGCTACACCGGGGGTAGCTCCTACGAGCAGTACTTC
V gene: TRBV28; clone size: once; D gene: TRBD1; J gene: TRBJ1-1; CDR3 protein: CASSLGTGRLAEAFF; CDR3 DNA: TGTGCCAGCAGTTTAGGGACAGGGAGACTCGCTGAAGCTTTCTTT
V gene: TRBV10-1; clone size: NA; D gene: TRBD2; J gene: TRBJ2-3; CDR3 protein: CASSLAATDTQYF; CDR3 DNA: TGCGCCAGCTCGCTAGCGGCCACAGATACGCAGTATTTT